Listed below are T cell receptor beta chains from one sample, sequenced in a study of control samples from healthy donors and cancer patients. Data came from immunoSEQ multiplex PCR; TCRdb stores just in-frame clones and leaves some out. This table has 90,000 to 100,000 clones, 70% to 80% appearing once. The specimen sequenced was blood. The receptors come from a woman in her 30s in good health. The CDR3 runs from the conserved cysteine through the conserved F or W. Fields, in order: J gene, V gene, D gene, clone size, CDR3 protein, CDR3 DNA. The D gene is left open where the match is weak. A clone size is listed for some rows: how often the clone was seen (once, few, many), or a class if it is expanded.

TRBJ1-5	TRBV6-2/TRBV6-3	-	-	CASSRRTEGQPQHF	TGTGCCAGCAGTCGACGGACAGAGGGTCAGCCCCAGCATTTT
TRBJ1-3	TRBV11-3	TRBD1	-	CASSATGGSGNTIYF	TGTGCCAGCAGCGCAACAGGGGGCTCTGGAAACACCATATATTTT
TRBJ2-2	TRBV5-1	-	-	CASSFRPPGELFF	TGCGCCAGCAGCTTCCGTCCTCCCGGGGAGCTGTTTTTT
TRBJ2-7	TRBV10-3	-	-	CAISELGSSYEQYF	TGTGCCATCAGTGAGTTGGGATCTTCCTACGAGCAGTACTTC
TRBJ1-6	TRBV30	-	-	CAWSDPLGGSSYNSPLHF	TGTGCCTGGAGTGACCCCTTAGGCGGGAGCTCCTATAATTCACCCCTCCACTTT
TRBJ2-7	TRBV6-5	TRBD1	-	CASGRTGAEQYF	TGTGCCAGCGGAAGGACAGGGGCCGAGCAGTACTTC
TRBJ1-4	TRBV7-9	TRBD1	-	CASSLAGQGRNEKLFF	TGTGCCAGCAGCTTAGCGGGACAGGGGCGTAATGAAAAACTGTTTTTT
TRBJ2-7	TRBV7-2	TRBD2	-	CASSHFFSGATYEQYF	TGTGCCAGCAGCCATTTCTTTAGCGGGGCGACCTACGAGCAGTACTTC
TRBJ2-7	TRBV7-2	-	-	CASSLNPGWGEQYF	TGTGCCAGCAGCTTAAATCCAGGGTGGGGCGAGCAGTACTTC
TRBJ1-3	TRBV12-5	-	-	CASGLVLRESRNTIYF	TGTGCTAGTGGTTTGGTGCTCAGGGAGAGCAGAAACACCATATATTTT
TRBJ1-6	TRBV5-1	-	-	CASSLDGLAPLHF	TGCGCCAGCAGCTTGGATGGGCTAGCACCCCTCCACTTT
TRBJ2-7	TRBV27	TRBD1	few	CASSPLPDRGVHEQYF	TGTGCCAGCAGTCCCCTCCCGGACAGGGGCGTCCACGAGCAGTACTTC
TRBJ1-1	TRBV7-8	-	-	CASSSGTSRNTEAFF	TGTGCCAGCAGCTCGGGGACTTCCCGGAACACTGAAGCTTTCTTT
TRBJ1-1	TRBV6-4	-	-	CASSERENTEAFF	TGTGCCAGCAGTGAGAGAGAGAACACTGAAGCTTTCTTT
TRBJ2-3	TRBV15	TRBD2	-	CATADPSGAHTDTQYF	TGTGCCACTGCGGACCCCAGCGGGGCCCACACAGATACGCAGTATTTT
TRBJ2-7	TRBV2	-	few	CASSVRYEQYF	TGTGCCAGCAGTGTTCGTTACGAGCAGTACTTC
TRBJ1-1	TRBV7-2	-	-	CASSLVGRGTEAFF	TGTGCCAGCAGCTTAGTTGGTAGGGGAACTGAAGCTTTCTTT
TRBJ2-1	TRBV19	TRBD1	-	CASRQRGGGYNEQFF	TGTGCCAGTAGACAAAGAGGGGGCGGCTACAATGAGCAGTTCTTC
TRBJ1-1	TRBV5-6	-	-	CASSQHSLEAFF	TGTGCCAGCAGCCAGCACAGCCTTGAAGCTTTCTTT
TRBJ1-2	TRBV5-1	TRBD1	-	CASRQGANYGYTF	TGCGCCAGCAGACAGGGGGCTAACTATGGCTACACCTTC
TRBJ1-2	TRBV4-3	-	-	CASSQNAYRDLYGYTF	TGCGCCAGCAGCCAGAATGCATACAGGGACCTCTATGGCTACACCTTC
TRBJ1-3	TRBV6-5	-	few	CASSYSRGPGNTIYF	TGTGCCAGCAGTTACTCGCGGGGGCCAGGAAACACCATATATTTT
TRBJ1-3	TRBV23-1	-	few	CASEWTGNTIYF	TGCGCCAGCGAATGGACTGGAAACACCATATATTTT
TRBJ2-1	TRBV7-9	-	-	CASSFNTRSYNEQFF	TGTGCCAGCAGCTTTAACACGCGCTCCTACAATGAGCAGTTCTTC
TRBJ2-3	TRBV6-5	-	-	CASSLRGGADTQYF	TGTGCCAGCAGTTTACGGGGCGGGGCAGATACGCAGTATTTT
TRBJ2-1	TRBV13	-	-	CASSLGSFNEQFF	TGTGCCAGCAGCTTAGGGAGCTTCAATGAGCAGTTCTTC
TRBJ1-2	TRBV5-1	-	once	CASSWDTQYTF	TGCGCCAGCAGCTGGGACACCCAGTACACCTTC
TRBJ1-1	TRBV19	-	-	CASTPPGRLNTEAFF	TGTGCCAGTACCCCGCCCGGACGGCTGAACACTGAAGCTTTCTTT
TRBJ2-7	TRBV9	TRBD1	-	CASSVVDRGGEQYF	TGTGCCAGCAGCGTAGTGGACAGGGGGGGCGAGCAGTACTTC
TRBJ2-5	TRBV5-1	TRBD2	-	CASSFSASSGGAVKTQYF	TGCGCCAGCAGCTTCTCGGCATCTAGCGGGGGGGCCGTAAAGACCCAGTACTTC
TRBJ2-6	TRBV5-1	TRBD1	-	CASTFHISGQGFSGANVLTF	TGCGCCAGCACTTTCCATATTTCGGGACAGGGCTTCTCTGGGGCCAACGTCCTGACTTTC
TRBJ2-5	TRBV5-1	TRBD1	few	CASSDRGRGETQYF	TGCGCCAGCAGCGACAGGGGGCGCGGTGAGACCCAGTACTTC
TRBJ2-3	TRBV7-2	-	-	CASGTGDTQYF	TGTGCCAGCGGAACTGGCGATACGCAGTATTTT
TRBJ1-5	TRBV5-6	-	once	CASSLGGAGNQPQHF	TGTGCCAGCAGCTTAGGGGGGGCGGGCAATCAGCCCCAGCATTTT
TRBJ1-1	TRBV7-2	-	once	CASSFRQGNTEAFF	TGTGCCAGCAGCTTTCGGCAGGGGAACACTGAAGCTTTCTTT
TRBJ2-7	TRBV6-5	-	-	CASRTSSDSYEQYF	TGTGCCAGCAGGACCTCAAGTGACTCCTACGAGCAGTACTTC
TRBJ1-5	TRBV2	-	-	CASQLGGDSNQPQHF	TGTGCCAGCCAATTAGGTGGGGATAGCAATCAGCCCCAGCATTTT
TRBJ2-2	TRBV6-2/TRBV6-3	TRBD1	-	CASSYLGQGLPHTGELFF	TGTGCCAGCAGTTACTTAGGACAGGGACTTCCGCACACCGGGGAGCTGTTTTTT
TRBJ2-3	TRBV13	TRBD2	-	CASSLIGLAGITDTQYF	TGTGCCAGCAGCTTAATAGGTCTAGCGGGGATCACAGATACGCAGTATTTT
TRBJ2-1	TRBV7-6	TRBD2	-	CASIRTSGVGEQFF	TGTGCCAGCATCCGGACTAGCGGGGTAGGTGAGCAGTTCTTC
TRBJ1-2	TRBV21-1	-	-	CASSKWSCSRTLYGYTF	TGTGCCAGCAGCAAGTGGTCGTGTTCCCGTACCCTCTATGGCTACACCTTC
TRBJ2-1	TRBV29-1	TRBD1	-	CSVEDLQGAYNEQFF	TGCAGCGTTGAAGATTTGCAGGGGGCCTACAATGAGCAGTTCTTC
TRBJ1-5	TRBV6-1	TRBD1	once	CASSEGTGGSNQPQHF	TGTGCCAGCAGTGAAGGAACAGGGGGGAGCAATCAGCCCCAGCATTTT
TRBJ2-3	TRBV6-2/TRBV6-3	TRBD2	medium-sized	CASSQAGGRADTQYF	TGTGCCAGCAGTCAAGCGGGGGGGCGGGCAGATACGCAGTATTTT
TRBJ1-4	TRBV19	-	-	CASSIGEQGLEKLFF	TGTGCCAGTAGTATAGGCGAACAGGGCTTGGAAAAACTGTTTTTT
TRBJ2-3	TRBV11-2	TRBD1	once	CASSSPDRDVDTQYF	TGTGCCAGCAGCTCCCCTGACAGGGACGTAGATACGCAGTATTTT
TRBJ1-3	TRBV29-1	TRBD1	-	CSVHDRGLNSGNTIYF	TGCAGCGTTCATGACAGGGGCTTGAACTCTGGAAACACCATATATTTT
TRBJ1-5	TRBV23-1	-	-	CASSHRRRGYSNQPQHF	TGCGCCAGCAGTCATCGTCGCAGGGGATATAGCAATCAGCCCCAGCATTTT
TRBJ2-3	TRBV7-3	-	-	CASSLEPRGTDTQYF	TGTGCCAGCAGCTTAGAACCGCGAGGCACAGATACGCAGTATTTT